This T cell receptor beta chain was captured in a study of human T cells and chemical hapten exposure. Each CDR3 protein is one row after TCRdb ran MiXCR on the RACE reads. The sample contains under 450,000 distinct CDR3 sequences, about 6.3% of which appear only once. The CDR3 is made up of 16 amino acids. In germline, CDR1 is SGHTA, CDR2 FQGNSA. V lost 2 bases, J lost 5 bases, and 13 bases lay in between. Regarding time point: patch test 2, 6 weeks after DPC sensitization. The treatment: therapeutic diphenylcyclopropenone sensitization with weekly scalp DPC. V and J are TRBV7-2 and TRBJ1-6; D ambiguous. Source: whole blood, taken in connection with sensitization to the hapten diphenylcyclopropenone (DPC). This sequence originates from a woman aged 18 to 35 with alopecia areata. Some clones in this sample may be carry-over from other donors' samples. The CDR3 DNA reads TGTGCCAGCAGCTTAAGAGTCCTCTTAAATAATTCACCCCTCCACTTT. Its protein product is CASSLRVLLNNSPLHF.